Each of the 25 T cell receptor beta chains below was sequenced from the same sample in a study of cytomegalovirus exposure and HLA in healthy donors. A multiplex PCR was run with 60 Vbeta primers and 13 Jbeta primers. TCRdb keeps only in-frame clones here, not all; method: immunoSEQ multiplex PCR. Of just over 150,000 clones in the sample, 84% are singletons; the top ten hold less than 2%. The sample was PBMCs. The receptors derive from a young man in good health and CMV-seronegative.

This clone was seen more than once but under ten times. The rearrangement joins TRBV5-1 to TRBJ2-5; 10 bases map to TRBD2. Germline V gene data show CDR1 as SGHRS and CDR2 as YFSETQ. The CDR3 consists of 14 residues. Losses at the gene ends were 5 bases for V and 4 bases for J; bases not matched to a gene: 5. For the CDR3, the DNA is TGCGCCAGCAGGGACCTAGCGGGAGTAGAGACCCAGTACTTC. It translates to CASRDLAGVETQYF.

The chain is built from TRBV19 and TRBJ2-3, with TRBD2 matching 12 bases. Germline V gene sequence: CDR1 LNHDA, CDR2 SQIVND (reference sequence). This CDR3 comprises 18 residues. V dropped 5 bases and J dropped 5; count of bases not matched to a gene: 14. The CDR3 region is CASSLYAPLAGGLDTQYF. In DNA, the CDR3 is TGTGCCAGTAGTCTCTATGCCCCACTAGCGGGGGGTCTAGATACGCAGTATTTT.

This chain connects TRBV6-6 to TRBJ1-5, with D unclear. Per germline, CDR1 MNHNY and CDR2 SVGAGI (reference sequence). V was clipped by 6 bases and J by 0 bases, with 15 bases between them. This CDR3 has 16 residues. As DNA, the CDR3 is TGTGCCAGCAGCCAGGTCGGATACCATAGCAATCAGCCCCAGCATTTT. The encoded protein is CASSQVGYHSNQPQHF.

The rearrangement uses TRBV7-2 and TRBJ2-3; no clear D gene. The CDR3 sequence is 14 residues long. The germline CDR1 and CDR2 sequences are SGHTA and FQGNSA. Trimming removed 5 bases at V and 6 bases at J, with 15 bases between. The CDR3 bases are TGTGCCAGCAGCGTTGTAGTTCCCCCGGATACGCAGTATTTT. It yields the protein CASSVVVPPDTQYF.

The rearrangement uses TRBV28 and TRBJ2-1, with D possibly being TRBD2 (7 bases). The germline V gene encodes CDR1 MDHEN and CDR2 SYDVKM. Trimming cost V 3 bases and J 4 bases, with 22 bases left between them. CDR3 length: 18 amino acids. CDR3 protein: CASSFPAEGGPRYNEQFF. CDR3 sequence (DNA): TGTGCCAGCAGTTTCCCCGCTGAGGGGGGGCCCCGGTACAATGAGCAGTTCTTC. Based on the CDR3 plus reference TRBV28 and TRBJ2-1, the full variable domain is DVKVTQSSRYLVKRTGEKVFLECVQDMDHENMFWYRQDPGLGLRLIYFSYDVKMKEKGDIPEGYSVSREKKERFSLILESASTNQTSMYLCASSFPAEGGPRYNEQFFGPGTRLTVL.

This clone was detected only once. The gene calls are TRBV13 and TRBJ2-1; tentatively, D is TRBD1 (6 bases). V lost 5 bases and J lost 2, with 13 bases in between. CDR1 PRHDT and CDR2 FYEKMQ come from the germline V gene (reference sequence). This CDR3 contains 15 residues. DNA for the CDR3: TGTGCCAGCAGCCAACAGGGCCCCCCCTACAATGAGCAGTTCTTC. It specifies CASSQQGPPYNEQFF.

The genes are TRBV27 and TRBJ1-6; 9 positions agree with TRBD1. Losses at the gene ends were 7 bases for V and 7 bases for J; bases not matched to a gene: 8. This CDR3 region has 15 residues. Germline V gene sequence: CDR1 MNHEY, CDR2 SMNVEV (reference sequence). The CDR3 reads CASKSGTGSNSPLHF. CDR3 nucleotide sequence: TGTGCCAGCAAATCAGGGACAGGGAGCAATTCACCCCTCCACTTT.

This clone has only one observation. The J gene is TRBJ1-1, the V gene TRBV7-8, with 7 positions matching TRBD1. CDR1 is SGHVS, CDR2 FQNEAQ, per germline. The CDR3 consists of 12 residues. J gave up 7 bases and V 5 bases, and 4 bases lay outside the gene matches. The CDR3: CASSHWDSEAFF. The CDR3 DNA reads as TGTGCCAGCAGCCATTGGGACAGTGAAGCTTTCTTT.

CDR3 in DNA: TGCAGCGTTGAATTCTCAGGGACAGTTATCCAAGAGACCCAGTACTTC. It specifies CSVEFSGTVIQETQYF. The genes are TRBV29-1 and TRBJ2-5; 7 positions agree with TRBD1. This CDR3 region has 16 residues. Germline-derived CDR1 and CDR2 are SQVTM and ANQGSEA. With 2 bases clipped from V and 1 base from J, the junction kept 10 bases outside the gene matches.

The chain links TRBV4-1 to TRBJ1-5; D is possibly TRBD1 (5 bases). The CDR3 has 17 amino acids. Germline V lookup: CDR1 MGHRA, CDR2 YSYEKL. V lost 0 bases and J lost 6, with 18 bases in between. CDR3: CASSQDQGPRRGQPQHF. The CDR3 DNA reads as TGCGCCAGCAGCCAAGATCAAGGGCCGCGAAGGGGTCAGCCCCAGCATTTT.

J is TRBJ1-2 and V is TRBV7-8, with D perhaps TRBD1 (5 bases). With 5 bases removed from V and 6 bases from J, the gap between germline ends came to 19 bases. The CDR3 length is 15 residues. Germline CDR1 reads SGHVS; CDR2 reads FQNEAQ. This CDR3 is CASSPRRVPPHGYTF. The CDR3 coding sequence is TGTGCCAGCAGCCCGCGCAGGGTTCCCCCCCATGGCTACACCTTC.

With respect to this clone: One junction end does not reproduce the germline sequence, and a read error may be involved. The chain carries TRBV9 and TRBJ1-6; D is possibly TRBD1 (5 bases). The CDR3 spans 17 residues. Germline V gene data show CDR1 as SGDLS and CDR2 as YYNGEE. CDR3 DNA: TGTGCCAACAGCGTTAGGCAGGGAAGACCCTATAATTCACCCCTCCACTTT. The encoded protein is CANSVRQGRPYNSPLHF. Full variable domain (rest looked up from reference TRBV9 and TRBJ1-6): DSGVTQTPKHLITATGQRVTLRCSPRSGDLSVYWYQQSLDQGLQFLIQYYNGEERAKGNILERFSAQQFPDLHSELNLSSLELGDSALYFCANSVRQGRPYNSPLHFGNGTRLTVT.

The CDR3 coding sequence is TGTGCCAGCAGCTGGTTGAGGAACACCGGGGAGCTGTTTTTT. Translation gives CASSWLRNTGELFF. The rearrangement uses TRBV7-9 and TRBJ2-2; D not certain. Trimming pared 4 bases from V and 1 base from J, leaving 7 bases between. CDR3 length: 14 residues. Germline-derived CDR1 and CDR2 are SEHNR and FQNEAQ (reference sequence).

This sequence joins TRBV7-9 and TRBJ1-4; TRBD1 aligns across 7 bases. Germline V gene lookup returns CDR1 SEHNR and CDR2 FQNEAQ (reference sequence). CDR3 length: 14 amino acids. The trim removed 10 bases at V and 5 bases at J, leaving 10 bases unmatched. The DNA of the CDR3 is TGTGCCACATCCCACAGGGGACCCAATGAAAAACTGTTTTTT. Translated: CATSHRGPNEKLFF.

This clone was detected a few times. The rearrangement uses TRBV6-1 and TRBJ2-1; 12 bases fit TRBD2. Germline CDR1 MNHNS, CDR2 SASEGT. With 7 bases clipped from V and 6 bases from J, the junction kept 7 bases outside the gene matches. The CDR3 has 15 residues. As DNA, the CDR3 is TGTGCCAGCACCCGGACTAGCGGGGCTTCCAATGAGCAGTTCTTC. As protein: CASTRTSGASNEQFF.

This clone showed up just a few times. The rearrangement joins TRBV9 to TRBJ2-7; D is undetermined. The CDR3 sequence is 14 residues long. The germline CDR1 and CDR2 sequences are SGDLS and YYNGEE. V lost 0 bases, J lost 2 bases, and 9 bases lay in between. CDR3 in amino acids: CASSVALGPYEQYF. The CDR3 region has the DNA TGTGCCAGCAGCGTAGCCCTGGGCCCCTACGAGCAGTACTTC.

This clone appeared once. The chain is built from TRBV10-3 and TRBJ2-3; 8 positions match TRBD2. The J segment lost 5 bases and the V segment lost 0 bases, leaving 7 bases of the junction unmatched. This CDR3 is built from 16 residues. In germline, CDR1 is ENHRY, CDR2 SYGVKD. The CDR3 spells CAISESTSGGGDTQYF. CDR3 in DNA: TGTGCCATCAGTGAGTCTACTAGCGGAGGAGGAGATACGCAGTATTTT.

The chain carries TRBV5-6 and TRBJ2-7; D may be TRBD2 (6 bases). The CDR3 sequence is 14 residues long. Germline V gives CDR1 SGHDT, CDR2 YYEEEE. V was cut by 0 bases and J by 4 bases, with 11 bases left in between. In DNA, the CDR3 is TGTGCCAGCAGCTTGGTGCGGGATAGATACGAGCAGTACTTC. Its protein is CASSLVRDRYEQYF.

The chain couples TRBV29-1 to TRBJ1-1; 10 nucleotides align to TRBD1. V lost 5 bases, J lost 3 bases, and 3 bases stayed unmatched. The length of the CDR3 is 13 residues. Germline lookup yields CDR1 SQVTM and CDR2 ANQGSEA. The CDR3 here is CSVYGTGDTEAFF. As DNA, the CDR3 is TGCAGCGTTTACGGGACAGGGGACACTGAAGCTTTCTTT.

This chain links TRBV23-1 with TRBJ1-2; D is unresolved. TRBV23-1 is an ORF; its function is uncertain. V lost 3 bases to trimming and J lost 0 bases, with 20 bases between them. The CDR3 is 18 amino acids. CDR3 residues: CASSHIPTAQVTNYGYTF. CDR3 bases: TGCGCCAGCAGTCATATCCCCACCGCCCAGGTAACTAACTATGGCTACACCTTC.

A few counts support this clone. This rearrangement joins TRBV4-3 to TRBJ2-2, with a weak D call TRBD1 (6 bases). Germline V gene data show CDR1 as LGHNA and CDR2 as YSLEER. The germline V and J ends were trimmed by 4 bases and 2 bases, with 14 bases remaining between them. The CDR3 runs 16 residues. DNA for the CDR3: TGCGCCAGCAGCCCTGTTGGGGGCGCTAACACCGGGGAGCTGTTTTTT. Residues: CASSPVGGANTGELFF.

The chain employs TRBV27 and TRBJ2-7, with 10 bases fitting TRBD1. The junction had 5 bases not matched to a gene; V was cut back by 6 bases and J by 3 bases. The germline V gene has CDR1 MNHEY and CDR2 SMNVEV (reference sequence). CDR3 size: 14 residues. The CDR3: CASRGTGAVYEQYF. As DNA, the CDR3 is TGTGCCAGCAGAGGGACAGGGGCCGTCTACGAGCAGTACTTC.

The CDR3 sequence is CASSPSEGYEQYF. For the CDR3, the DNA is TGTGCCAGCAGTCCCTCCGAGGGATACGAGCAGTACTTC. The J gene is TRBJ2-7, the V gene TRBV6-5, with D possibly being TRBD2 (5 bases). Germline-derived CDR1 and CDR2 are MNHEY and SVGAGI. Trimming took off 5 bases at V and 4 bases at J, with 12 bases between the two ends. The CDR3 totals 13 residues.

The V gene is TRBV30, the J gene TRBJ1-5; D may be TRBD1 (6 bases). The CDR3 is 14 amino acids. V was trimmed by 3 bases and J by 4 bases, leaving 13 bases between them. CDR1 and CDR2 from the germline V gene are GTSNPN and SVGIG (reference sequence). CDR3 sequence reads: CAWSRGTLNQPQHF. CDR3 DNA: TGTGCCTGGAGCAGGGGTACGTTGAATCAGCCCCAGCATTTT.

A single count supports this clone. V usage is TRBV19 and J usage is TRBJ2-1; D may be TRBD1 (7 bases). V dropped 4 bases and J dropped 5 bases, with 12 bases sitting between them. The CDR3 totals 14 residues. Germline CDR1 reads LNHDA; CDR2 reads SQIVND (reference sequence). In DNA, the CDR3 is TGTGCCAGTAGTAACGGCAGGGGGGACAATGAGCAGTTCTTC. It is translated as CASSNGRGDNEQFF.